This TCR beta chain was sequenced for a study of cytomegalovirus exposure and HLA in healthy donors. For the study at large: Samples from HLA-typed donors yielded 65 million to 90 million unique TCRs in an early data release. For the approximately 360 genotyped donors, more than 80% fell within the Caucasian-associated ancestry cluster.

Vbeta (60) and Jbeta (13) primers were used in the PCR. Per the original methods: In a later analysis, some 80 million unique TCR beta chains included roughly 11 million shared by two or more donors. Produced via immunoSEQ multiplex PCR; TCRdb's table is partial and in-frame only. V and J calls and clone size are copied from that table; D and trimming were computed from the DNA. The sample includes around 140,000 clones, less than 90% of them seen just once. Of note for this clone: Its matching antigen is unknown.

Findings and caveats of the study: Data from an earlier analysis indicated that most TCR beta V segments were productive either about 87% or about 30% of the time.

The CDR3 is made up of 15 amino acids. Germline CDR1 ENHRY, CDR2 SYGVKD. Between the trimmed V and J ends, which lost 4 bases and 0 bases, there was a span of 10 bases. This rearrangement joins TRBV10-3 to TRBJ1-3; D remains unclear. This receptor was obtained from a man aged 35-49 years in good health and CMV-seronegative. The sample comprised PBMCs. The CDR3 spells CAISGSDFSGNTIYF. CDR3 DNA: TGTGCCATCAGTGGTTCGGACTTCTCTGGAAACACCATATATTTT.